This T cell receptor beta chain was captured by sequencing in a study of blood T cell repertoires in COVID-19. The wider study: COVID-19 samples from acute and convalescent phases originated in the United States, Italy and Spain.

Generated by immunoSEQ multiplex PCR, the TCRdb table keeps only in-frame clones and is missing some. This repertoire shows 350,000 to 400,000 clones, roughly nine tenths found once; its top ten account for roughly 1%. Which cohort a participant joined came from the clinical history participants gave. Among Cohort 3 donors, those recovered had two negative PCRs, clearance, or symptom resolution. Germline V lookup: CDR1 SGHTA, CDR2 FQGNSA. CDR3 size: 15 residues. J gave up 2 bases and V 5 bases, and 7 bases lay outside the gene matches. The sequence derives from a man aged 18 to 29 who had recovered from COVID-19. This rearrangement joins TRBV7-2 to TRBJ2-5; 8 positions match TRBD1. Sequenced material: PBMCs or T cells enriched from blood (not recorded which). The CDR3: CASSPRTGNQETQYF. Here the CDR3 DNA reads TGTGCCAGCAGCCCCCGGACAGGGAATCAAGAGACCCAGTACTTC.